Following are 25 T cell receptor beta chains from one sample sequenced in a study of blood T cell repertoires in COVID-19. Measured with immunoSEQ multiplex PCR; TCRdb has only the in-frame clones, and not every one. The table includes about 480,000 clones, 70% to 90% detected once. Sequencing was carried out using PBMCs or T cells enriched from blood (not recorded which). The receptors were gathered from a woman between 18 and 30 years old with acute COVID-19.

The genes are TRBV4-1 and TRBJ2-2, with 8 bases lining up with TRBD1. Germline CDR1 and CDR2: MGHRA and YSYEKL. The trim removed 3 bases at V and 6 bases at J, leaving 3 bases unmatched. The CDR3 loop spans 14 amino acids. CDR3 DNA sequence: TGCGCCAGCAGCCAGATACAGGGGGCCGGGGAGCTGTTTTTT. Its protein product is CASSQIQGAGELFF.

CDR3 sequence reads: CASSQPTQGLYGYTF. Here the CDR3 DNA reads TGCGCCAGCAGCCAACCCACTCAGGGCCTATATGGCTACACCTTC. The rearrangement links TRBV4-1 to TRBJ1-2; perhaps TRBD1 as D (5 bases). The CDR3 is 15 amino acids. Deletions cut 2 bases from V and 5 bases from J, with 15 bases between. Germline loops: CDR1 MGHRA, CDR2 YSYEKL.

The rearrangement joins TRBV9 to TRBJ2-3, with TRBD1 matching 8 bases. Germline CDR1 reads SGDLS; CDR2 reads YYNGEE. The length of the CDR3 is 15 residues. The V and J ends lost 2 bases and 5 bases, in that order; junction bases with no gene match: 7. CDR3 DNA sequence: TGTGCCAGCAGCGTCAACCAGGACAGGGTAGATACGCAGTATTTT. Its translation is CASSVNQDRVDTQYF.

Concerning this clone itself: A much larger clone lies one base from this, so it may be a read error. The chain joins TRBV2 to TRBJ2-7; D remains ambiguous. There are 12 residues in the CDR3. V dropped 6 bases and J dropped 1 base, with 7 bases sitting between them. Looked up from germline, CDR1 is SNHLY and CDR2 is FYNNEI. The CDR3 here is CASRLESYEQYF. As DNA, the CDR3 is TGTGCCAGCAGGTTAGAATCCTACGAGCAGTACTTC.

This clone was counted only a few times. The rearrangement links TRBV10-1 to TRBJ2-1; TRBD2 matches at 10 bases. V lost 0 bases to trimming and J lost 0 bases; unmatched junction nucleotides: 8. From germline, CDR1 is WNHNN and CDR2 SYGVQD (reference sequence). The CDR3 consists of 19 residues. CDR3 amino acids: CASSESNSPSGSSYNEQFF. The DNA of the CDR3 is TGCGCCAGCAGTGAGTCGAATTCGCCTAGCGGGAGCTCCTACAATGAGCAGTTCTTC.

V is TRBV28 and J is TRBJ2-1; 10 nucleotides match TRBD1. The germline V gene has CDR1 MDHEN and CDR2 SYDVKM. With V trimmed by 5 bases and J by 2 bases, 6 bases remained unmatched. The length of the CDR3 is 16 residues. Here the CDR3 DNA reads TGTGCCAGCAGTCCCACCGGACAGGGGGCCTACAATGAGCAGTTCTTC. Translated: CASSPTGQGAYNEQFF.

The CDR3 region is CATSRGVTGGNTEAFF. The CDR3 nucleotides are TGTGCCACCAGCAGAGGTGTCACAGGGGGGAACACTGAAGCTTTCTTT. The rearrangement uses TRBV15 and TRBJ1-1; 8 bases are shared with TRBD1. Germline V gene data show CDR1 as LNHNV and CDR2 as YYDKDF (reference sequence). J was trimmed by 1 base and V by 1 base; bases with no gene match: 5. This CDR3 has 16 amino acids. Complete variable domain (other parts from reference TRBV15 and TRBJ1-1): DAMVIQNPRYQVTQFGKPVTLSCSQTLNHNVMYWYQQKSSQAPKLLFHYYDKDFNNEADTPDNFQSRRPNTSFCFLDIRSPGLGDTAMYLCATSRGVTGGNTEAFFGQGTRLTVV.

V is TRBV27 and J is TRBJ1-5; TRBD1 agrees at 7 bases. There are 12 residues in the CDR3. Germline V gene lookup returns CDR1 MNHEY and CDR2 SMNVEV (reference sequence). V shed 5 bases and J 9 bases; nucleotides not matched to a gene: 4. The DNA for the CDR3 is TGTGCCAGCAGTGCAGGGGGAAGGCCCCAGCATTTT. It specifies CASSAGGRPQHF.

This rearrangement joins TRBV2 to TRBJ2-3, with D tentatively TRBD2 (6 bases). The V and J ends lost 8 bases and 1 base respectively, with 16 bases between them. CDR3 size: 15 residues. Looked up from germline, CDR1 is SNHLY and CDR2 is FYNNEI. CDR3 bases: TGTGCCAGCCGGAGGGCGGGAAGGGGCACAGATACGCAGTATTTT. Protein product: CASRRAGRGTDTQYF.

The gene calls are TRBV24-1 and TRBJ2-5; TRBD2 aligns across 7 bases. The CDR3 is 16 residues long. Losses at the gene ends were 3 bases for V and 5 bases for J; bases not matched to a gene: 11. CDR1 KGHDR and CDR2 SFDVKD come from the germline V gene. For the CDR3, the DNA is TGTGCCACCAGTGATAATTGGGAGGGCACGGGTGAGACCCAGTACTTC. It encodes CATSDNWEGTGETQYF.

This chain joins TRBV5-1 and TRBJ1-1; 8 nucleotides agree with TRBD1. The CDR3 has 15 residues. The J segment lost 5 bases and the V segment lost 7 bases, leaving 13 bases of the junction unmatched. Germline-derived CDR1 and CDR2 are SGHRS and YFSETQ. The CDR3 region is CASAMDRASITEAFF. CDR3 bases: TGCGCCAGCGCGATGGACAGGGCGAGTATAACTGAAGCTTTCTTT. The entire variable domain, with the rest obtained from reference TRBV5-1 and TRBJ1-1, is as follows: KAGVTQTPRYLIKTRGQQVTLSCSPISGHRSVSWYQQTPGQGLQFLFEYFSETQRNKGNFPGRFSGRQFSNSRSEMNVSTLELGDSALYLCASAMDRASITEAFFGQGTRLTVV.

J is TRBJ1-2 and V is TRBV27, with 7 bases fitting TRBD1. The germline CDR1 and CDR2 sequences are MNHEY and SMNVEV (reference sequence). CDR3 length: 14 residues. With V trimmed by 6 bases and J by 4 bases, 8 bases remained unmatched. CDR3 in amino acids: CASRVSGGFYGYTF. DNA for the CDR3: TGTGCCAGCAGGGTCTCAGGGGGTTTCTATGGCTACACCTTC.

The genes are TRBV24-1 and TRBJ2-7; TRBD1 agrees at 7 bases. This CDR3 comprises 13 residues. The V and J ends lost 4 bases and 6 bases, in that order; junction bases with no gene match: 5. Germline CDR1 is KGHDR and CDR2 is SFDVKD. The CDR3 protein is CATSDSTGSEQYF. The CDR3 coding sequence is TGTGCCACCAGTGACTCGACAGGGTCCGAGCAGTACTTC.

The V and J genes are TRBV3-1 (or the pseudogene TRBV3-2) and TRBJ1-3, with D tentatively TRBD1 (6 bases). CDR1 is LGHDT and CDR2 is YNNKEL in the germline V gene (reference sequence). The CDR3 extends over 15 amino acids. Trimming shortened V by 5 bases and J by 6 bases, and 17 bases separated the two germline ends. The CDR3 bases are TGTGCCAGCAGCACCACTCAGGGGCTTGAAAACACCATATATTTT. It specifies CASSTTQGLENTIYF.

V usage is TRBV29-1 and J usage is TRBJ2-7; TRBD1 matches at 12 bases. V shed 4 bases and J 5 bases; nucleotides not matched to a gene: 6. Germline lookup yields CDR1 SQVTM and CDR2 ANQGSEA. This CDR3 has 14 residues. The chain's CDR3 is CSVGDRGLSHEQYF. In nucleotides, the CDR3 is TGCAGCGTTGGGGACAGGGGGCTTTCCCACGAGCAGTACTTC.

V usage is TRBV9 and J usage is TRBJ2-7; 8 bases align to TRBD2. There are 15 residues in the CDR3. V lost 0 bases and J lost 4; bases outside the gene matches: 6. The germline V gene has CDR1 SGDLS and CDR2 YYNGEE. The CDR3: CASSVVGGGMYEQYF. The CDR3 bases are TGTGCCAGCAGCGTAGTTGGCGGGGGGATGTACGAGCAGTACTTC.

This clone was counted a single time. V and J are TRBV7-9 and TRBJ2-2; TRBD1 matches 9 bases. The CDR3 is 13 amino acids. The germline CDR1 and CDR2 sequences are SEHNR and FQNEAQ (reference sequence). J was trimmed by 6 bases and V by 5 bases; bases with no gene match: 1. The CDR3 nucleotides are TGTGCCAGCAGCGACAGGGGGGCCGGGGAGCTGTTTTTT. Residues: CASSDRGAGELFF.

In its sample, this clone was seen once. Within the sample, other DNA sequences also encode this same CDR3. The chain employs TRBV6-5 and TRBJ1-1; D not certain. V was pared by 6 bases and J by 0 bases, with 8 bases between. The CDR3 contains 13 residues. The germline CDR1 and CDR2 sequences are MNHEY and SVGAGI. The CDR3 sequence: CASRRGLNTEAFF. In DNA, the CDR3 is TGTGCCAGCAGGCGCGGTTTGAACACTGAAGCTTTCTTT.

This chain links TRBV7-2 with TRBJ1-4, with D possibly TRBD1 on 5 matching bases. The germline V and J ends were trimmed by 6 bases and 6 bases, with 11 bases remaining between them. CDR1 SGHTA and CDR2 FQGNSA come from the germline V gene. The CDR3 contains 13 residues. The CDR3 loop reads CASSGGLYEKLFF. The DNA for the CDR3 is TGTGCCAGCAGTGGGGGACTTTATGAAAAACTGTTTTTT.

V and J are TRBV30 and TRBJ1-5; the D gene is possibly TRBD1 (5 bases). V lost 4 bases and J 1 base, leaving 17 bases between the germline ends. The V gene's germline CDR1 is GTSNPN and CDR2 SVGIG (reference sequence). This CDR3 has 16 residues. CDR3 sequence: CAWNPRRGKSNQPQHF. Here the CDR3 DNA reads TGTGCCTGGAACCCGAGGAGGGGTAAGAGCAATCAGCCCCAGCATTTT.

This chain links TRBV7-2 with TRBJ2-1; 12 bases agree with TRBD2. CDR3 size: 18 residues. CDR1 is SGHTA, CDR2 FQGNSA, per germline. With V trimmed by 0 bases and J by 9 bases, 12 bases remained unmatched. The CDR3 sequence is CASSLAILLTSGRREQFF. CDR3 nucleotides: TGTGCCAGCAGCTTAGCTATTCTTCTGACTAGCGGGAGACGTGAGCAGTTCTTC.

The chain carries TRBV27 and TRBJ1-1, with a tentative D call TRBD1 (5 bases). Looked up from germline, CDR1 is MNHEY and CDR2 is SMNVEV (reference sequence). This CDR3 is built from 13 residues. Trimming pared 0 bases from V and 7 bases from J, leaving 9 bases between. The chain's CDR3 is CASSLSRGDEAFF. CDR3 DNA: TGTGCCAGCAGTTTATCACGGGGGGATGAAGCTTTCTTT.

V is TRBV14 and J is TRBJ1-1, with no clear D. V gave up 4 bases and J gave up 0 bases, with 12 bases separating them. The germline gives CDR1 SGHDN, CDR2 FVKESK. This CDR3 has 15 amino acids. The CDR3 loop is CASSRFRHLNTEAFF. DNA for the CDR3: TGTGCCAGCAGCCGTTTTCGACATCTGAACACTGAAGCTTTCTTT. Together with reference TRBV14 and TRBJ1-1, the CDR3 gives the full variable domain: EAGVTQFPSHSVIEKGQTVTLRCDPISGHDNLYWYRRVMGKEIKFLLHFVKESKQDESGMPNNRFLAERTGGTYSTLKVQPAELEDSGVYFCASSRFRHLNTEAFFGQGTRLTVV.

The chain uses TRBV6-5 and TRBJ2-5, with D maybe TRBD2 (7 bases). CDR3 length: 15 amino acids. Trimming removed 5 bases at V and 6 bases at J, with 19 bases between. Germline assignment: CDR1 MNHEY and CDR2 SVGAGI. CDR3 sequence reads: CASSRLGGAGKTQYF. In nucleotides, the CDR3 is TGTGCCAGCAGTCGGCTGGGGGGGGCAGGCAAGACCCAGTACTTC.

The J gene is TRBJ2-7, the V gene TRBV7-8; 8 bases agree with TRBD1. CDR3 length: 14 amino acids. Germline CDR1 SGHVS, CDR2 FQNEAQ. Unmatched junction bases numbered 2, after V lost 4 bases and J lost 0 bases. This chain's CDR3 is CASSSGGTSYEQYF. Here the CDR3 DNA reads TGTGCCAGCAGCTCAGGGGGCACCTCCTACGAGCAGTACTTC.